This TCR beta chain was recovered during a study of cytomegalovirus exposure and HLA in healthy donors. Study findings and constraints: Within a later analysis, the majority of CMV-associated TCR beta chains appeared HLA-restricted. 87-base-pair reads could not separate some V segments, including TRBV6-2 and TRBV6-3.

About this clone: What it recognizes is unknown.

60 Vbeta and 13 Jbeta primers were used in PCR. TCRdb's table, derived via immunoSEQ multiplex PCR, lists solely in-frame clones and lacks some. The sample lists about 59,000 clones, roughly 80% seen once, with over 3% in the top ten. The CDR3 has 14 residues. Germline-derived CDR1 and CDR2 are MDHEN and SYDVKM. The ends lost 6 bases at V and 5 bases at J; junction bases unmatched: 7. The chain uses TRBV28 and TRBJ2-3; 8 nucleotides agree with TRBD2. The source is a woman aged 40-49 years in good health and CMV-seronegative. The specimen sequenced was PBMCs. As DNA, the CDR3 is TGTGCCAGCAGCCCAAGCGGGAGCGTAGATACGCAGTATTTT. Its protein is CASSPSGSVDTQYF.